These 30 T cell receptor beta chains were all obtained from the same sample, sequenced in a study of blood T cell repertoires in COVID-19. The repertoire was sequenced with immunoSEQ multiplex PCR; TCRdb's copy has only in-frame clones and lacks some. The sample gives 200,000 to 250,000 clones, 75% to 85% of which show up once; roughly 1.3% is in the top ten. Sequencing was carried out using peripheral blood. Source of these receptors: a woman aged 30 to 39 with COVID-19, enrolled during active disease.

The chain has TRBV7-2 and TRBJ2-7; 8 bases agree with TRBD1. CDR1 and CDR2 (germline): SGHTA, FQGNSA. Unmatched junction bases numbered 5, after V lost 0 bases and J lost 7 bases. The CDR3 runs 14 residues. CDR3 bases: TGTGCCAGCAGCTTAGCGGGACAGGCAGGGGAGCAGTACTTC. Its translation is CASSLAGQAGEQYF.

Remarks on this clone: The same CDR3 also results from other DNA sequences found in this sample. The CDR3 loop reads CASSSTVADTQYF. The CDR3 bases are TGCGCCAGCAGCTCGACAGTAGCAGATACGCAGTATTTT. The rearrangement links TRBV5-1 to TRBJ2-3; D may be TRBD1 (5 bases). Germline CDR1 SGHRS, CDR2 YFSETQ. The CDR3 has 13 amino acids. Trimming removed 3 bases from V and 4 bases from J, with 9 bases in between. Supplemented by reference TRBV5-1 and TRBJ2-3, the full variable domain reads KAGVTQTPRYLIKTRGQQVTLSCSPISGHRSVSWYQQTPGQGLQFLFEYFSETQRNKGNFPGRFSGRQFSNSRSEMNVSTLELGDSALYLCASSSTVADTQYFGPGTRLTVL.

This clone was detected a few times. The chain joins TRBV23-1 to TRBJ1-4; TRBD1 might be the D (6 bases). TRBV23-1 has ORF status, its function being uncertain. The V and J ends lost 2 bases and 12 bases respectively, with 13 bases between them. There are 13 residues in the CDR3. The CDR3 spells CASSQGQGRELFF. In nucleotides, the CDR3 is TGCGCCAGCAGTCAAGGCCAGGGGCGAGAACTGTTTTTT.

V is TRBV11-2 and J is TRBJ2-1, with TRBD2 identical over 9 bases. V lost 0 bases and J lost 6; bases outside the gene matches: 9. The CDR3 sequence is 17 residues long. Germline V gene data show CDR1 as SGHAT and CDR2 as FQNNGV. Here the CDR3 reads CASSLEAGGVVGNEQFF. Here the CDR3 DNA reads TGTGCCAGCAGCTTAGAGGCGGGAGGGGTAGTCGGCAATGAGCAGTTCTTC.

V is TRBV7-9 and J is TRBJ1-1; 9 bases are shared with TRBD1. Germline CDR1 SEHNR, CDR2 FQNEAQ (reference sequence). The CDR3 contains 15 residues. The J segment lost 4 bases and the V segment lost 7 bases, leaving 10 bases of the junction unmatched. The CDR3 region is CASTIRDRAATEAFF. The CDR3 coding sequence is TGTGCCAGCACCATAAGGGACAGGGCCGCCACTGAAGCTTTCTTT.

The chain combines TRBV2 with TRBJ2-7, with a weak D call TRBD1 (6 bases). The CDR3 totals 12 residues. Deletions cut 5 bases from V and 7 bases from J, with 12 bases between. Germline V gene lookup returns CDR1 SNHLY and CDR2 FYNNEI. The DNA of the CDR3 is TGTGCCAGCAGTTGGTCCCAGGGGGAGCAGTACTTC. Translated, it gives CASSWSQGEQYF.

The CDR3, as DNA: TGTGCCAGTAGGAGGGAAGAAGGGAGATCTGTCCGTCAGCCCCAGCATTTT. Residues: CASRREEGRSVRQPQHF. The chain carries TRBV19 and TRBJ1-5; D gene ambiguous. Trimming removed 6 bases from V and 6 bases from J, with 24 bases in between. Germline-derived CDR1 and CDR2 are LNHDA and SQIVND (reference sequence). This CDR3 has 17 residues. The entire variable domain, with the rest obtained from reference TRBV19 and TRBJ1-5, is as follows: DGGITQSPKYLFRKEGQNVTLSCEQNLNHDAMYWYRQDPGQGLRLIYYSQIVNDFQKGDIAEGYSVSREKKESFPLTVTSAQKNPTAFYLCASRREEGRSVRQPQHFGDGTRLSIL.

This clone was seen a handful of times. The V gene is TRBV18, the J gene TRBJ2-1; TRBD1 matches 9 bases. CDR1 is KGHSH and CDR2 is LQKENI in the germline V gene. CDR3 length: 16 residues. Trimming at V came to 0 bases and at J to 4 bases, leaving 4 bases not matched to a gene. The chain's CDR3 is CASSPPGQGRYNEQFF. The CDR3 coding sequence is TGTGCCAGCTCACCACCGGGACAGGGAAGGTACAATGAGCAGTTCTTC.

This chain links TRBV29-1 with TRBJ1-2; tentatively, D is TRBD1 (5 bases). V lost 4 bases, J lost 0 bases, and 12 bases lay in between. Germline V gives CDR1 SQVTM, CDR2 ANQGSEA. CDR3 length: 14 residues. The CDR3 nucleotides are TGCAGCGTTGGGGGGGGAAACCCTAACTATGGCTACACCTTC. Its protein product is CSVGGGNPNYGYTF.

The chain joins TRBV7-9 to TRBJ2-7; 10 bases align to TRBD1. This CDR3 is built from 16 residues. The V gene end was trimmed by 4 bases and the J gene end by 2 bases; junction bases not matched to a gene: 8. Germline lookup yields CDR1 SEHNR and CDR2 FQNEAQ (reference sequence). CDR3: CASSSRTGGLPYEQYF. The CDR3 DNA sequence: TGTGCCAGCAGCTCCCGGACAGGGGGTCTCCCCTACGAGCAGTACTTC.

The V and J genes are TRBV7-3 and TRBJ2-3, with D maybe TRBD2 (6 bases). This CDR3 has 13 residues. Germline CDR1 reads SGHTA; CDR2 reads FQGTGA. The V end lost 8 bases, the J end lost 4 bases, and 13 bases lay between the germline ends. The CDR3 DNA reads TGTGCCAGCCGGGGACTCGAACCAGATACGCAGTATTTT. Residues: CASRGLEPDTQYF.

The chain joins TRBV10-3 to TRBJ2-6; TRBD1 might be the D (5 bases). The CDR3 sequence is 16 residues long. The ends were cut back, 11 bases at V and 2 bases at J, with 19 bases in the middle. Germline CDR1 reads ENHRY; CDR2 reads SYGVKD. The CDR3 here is CASKEQGFTGANVLTF. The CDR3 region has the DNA TGTGCCTCGAAGGAGCAGGGATTCACTGGGGCCAACGTCCTGACTTTC.

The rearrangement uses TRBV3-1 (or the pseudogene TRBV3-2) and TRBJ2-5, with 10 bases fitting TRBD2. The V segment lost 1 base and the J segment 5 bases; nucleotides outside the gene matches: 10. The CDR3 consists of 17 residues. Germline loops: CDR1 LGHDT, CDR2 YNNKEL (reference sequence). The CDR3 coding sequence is TGTGCCAGCAGCCAAGGAAGTCTAGCGGGGGTACGGGAGACCCAGTACTTC. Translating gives CASSQGSLAGVRETQYF.

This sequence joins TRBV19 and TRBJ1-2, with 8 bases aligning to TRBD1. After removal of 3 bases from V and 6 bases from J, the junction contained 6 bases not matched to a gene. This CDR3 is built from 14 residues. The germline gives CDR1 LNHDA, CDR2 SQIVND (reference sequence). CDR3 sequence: CASSMAGGWNGYTF. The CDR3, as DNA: TGTGCCAGTAGTATGGCAGGGGGCTGGAATGGCTACACCTTC.

The CDR3 loop is CASSQERGGRNEQFF. Here the CDR3 DNA reads TGTGCCAGCAGCCAAGAACGGGGGGGCCGCAATGAGCAGTTCTTC. The genes are TRBV3-1 (or the pseudogene TRBV3-2) and TRBJ2-1, with 8 bases fitting TRBD2. The germline gives CDR1 LGHDT, CDR2 YNNKEL (reference sequence). V lost 0 bases, J lost 6 bases, and 4 bases stayed unmatched. The CDR3 has 15 residues.

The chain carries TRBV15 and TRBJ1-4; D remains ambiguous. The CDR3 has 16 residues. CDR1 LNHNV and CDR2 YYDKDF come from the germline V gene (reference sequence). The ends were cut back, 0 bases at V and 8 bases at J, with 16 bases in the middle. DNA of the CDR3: TGTGCCACCAGCAGAGAGCCGGTGGTCCTTTGGGAAAAACTGTTTTTT. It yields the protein CATSREPVVLWEKLFF.

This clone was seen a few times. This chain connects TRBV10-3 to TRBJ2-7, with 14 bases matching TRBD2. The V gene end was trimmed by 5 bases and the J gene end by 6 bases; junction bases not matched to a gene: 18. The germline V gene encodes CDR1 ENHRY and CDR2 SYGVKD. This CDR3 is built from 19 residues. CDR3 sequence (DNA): TGTGCCATCAGTACCCTCCCGGGACTAGCGGGGGCGAGTAGGGCCGAGCAGTACTTC. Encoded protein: CAISTLPGLAGASRAEQYF.

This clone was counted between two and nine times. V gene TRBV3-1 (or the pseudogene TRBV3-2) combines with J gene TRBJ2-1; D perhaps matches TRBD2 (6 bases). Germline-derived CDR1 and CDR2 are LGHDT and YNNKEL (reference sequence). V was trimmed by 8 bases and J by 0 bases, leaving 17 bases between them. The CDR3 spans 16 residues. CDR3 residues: CASAGTDLSSYNEQFF. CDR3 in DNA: TGTGCCAGCGCGGGAACCGATTTGAGCTCCTACAATGAGCAGTTCTTC.

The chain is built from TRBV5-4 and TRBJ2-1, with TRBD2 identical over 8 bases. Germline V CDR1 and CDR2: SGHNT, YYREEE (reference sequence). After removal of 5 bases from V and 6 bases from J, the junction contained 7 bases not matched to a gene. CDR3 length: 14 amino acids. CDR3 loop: CASSGLAYGNEQFF. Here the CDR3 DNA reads TGTGCCAGCAGTGGACTAGCCTATGGCAATGAGCAGTTCTTC.

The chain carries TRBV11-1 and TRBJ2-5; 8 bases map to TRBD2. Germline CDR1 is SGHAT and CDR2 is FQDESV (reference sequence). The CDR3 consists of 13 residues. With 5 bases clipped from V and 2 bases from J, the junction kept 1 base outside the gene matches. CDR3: CASSRGGQETQYF. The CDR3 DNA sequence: TGTGCCAGCAGCCGGGGGGGACAAGAGACCCAGTACTTC. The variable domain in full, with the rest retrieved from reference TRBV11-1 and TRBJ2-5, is EAEVAQSPRYKITEKSQAVAFWCDPISGHATLYWYRQILGQGPELLVQFQDESVVDDSQLPKDRFSAERLKGVDSTLKIQPAELGDSAMYLCASSRGGQETQYFGPGTRLLVL.

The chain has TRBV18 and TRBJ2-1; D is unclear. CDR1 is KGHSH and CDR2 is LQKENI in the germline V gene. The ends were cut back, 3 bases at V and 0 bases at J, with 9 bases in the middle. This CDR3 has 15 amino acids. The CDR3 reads CASSPLESSYNEQFF. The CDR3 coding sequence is TGTGCCAGCTCACCCCTGGAGAGCTCCTACAATGAGCAGTTCTTC.

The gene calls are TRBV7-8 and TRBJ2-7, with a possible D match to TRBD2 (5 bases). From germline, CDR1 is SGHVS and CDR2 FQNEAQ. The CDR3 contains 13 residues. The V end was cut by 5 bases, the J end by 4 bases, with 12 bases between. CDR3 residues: CASSPAGPYEQYF. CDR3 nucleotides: TGTGCCAGCAGCCCGGCGGGTCCGTACGAGCAGTACTTC.

The chain's CDR3 is CASSYSRVSEKLFF. The CDR3 DNA is TGTGCCAGCAGTTACTCCAGGGTTTCTGAAAAACTGTTTTTT. This chain links TRBV6-5 with TRBJ1-4; tentatively, D is TRBD1 (5 bases). This CDR3 spans 14 amino acids. Deletions cut 0 bases from V and 7 bases from J, with 9 bases between. The germline CDR1 and CDR2 sequences are MNHEY and SVGAGI.

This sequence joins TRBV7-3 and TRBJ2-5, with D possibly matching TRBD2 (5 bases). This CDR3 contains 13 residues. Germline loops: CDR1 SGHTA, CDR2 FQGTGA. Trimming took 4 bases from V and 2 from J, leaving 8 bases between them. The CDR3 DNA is TGTGCCAGCAGCTCGGGAATTCAAGAGACCCAGTACTTC. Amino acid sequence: CASSSGIQETQYF.

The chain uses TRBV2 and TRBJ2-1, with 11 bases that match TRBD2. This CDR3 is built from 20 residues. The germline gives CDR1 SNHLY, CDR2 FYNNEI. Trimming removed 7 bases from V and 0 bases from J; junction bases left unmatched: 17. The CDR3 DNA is TGTGCCAGCATGGGGTGGACTAGCGGGTCACTCGCAAGCTCCTACAATGAGCAGTTCTTC. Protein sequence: CASMGWTSGSLASSYNEQFF.

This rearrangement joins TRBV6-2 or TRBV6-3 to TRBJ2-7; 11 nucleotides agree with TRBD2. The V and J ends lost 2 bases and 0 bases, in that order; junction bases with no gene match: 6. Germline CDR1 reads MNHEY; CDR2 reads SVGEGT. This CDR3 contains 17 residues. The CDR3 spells CASSYKLAGANSYEQYF. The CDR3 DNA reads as TGTGCCAGCAGTTACAAACTAGCGGGGGCCAACTCCTACGAGCAGTACTTC.

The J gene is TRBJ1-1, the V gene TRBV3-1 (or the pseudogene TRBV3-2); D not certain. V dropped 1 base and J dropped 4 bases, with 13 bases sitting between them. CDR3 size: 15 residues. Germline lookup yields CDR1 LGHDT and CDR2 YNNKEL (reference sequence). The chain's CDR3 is CASSQGTVGSTEAFF. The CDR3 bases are TGTGCCAGCAGCCAAGGGACCGTTGGGAGCACTGAAGCTTTCTTT.

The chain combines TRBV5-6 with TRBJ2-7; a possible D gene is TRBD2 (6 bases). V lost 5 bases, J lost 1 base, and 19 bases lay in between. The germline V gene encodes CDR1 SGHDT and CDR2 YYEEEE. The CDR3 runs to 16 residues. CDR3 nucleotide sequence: TGTGCCAGCAGTCCGGCCGATACGGCGGGGTCCTACGAGCAGTACTTC. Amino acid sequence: CASSPADTAGSYEQYF.

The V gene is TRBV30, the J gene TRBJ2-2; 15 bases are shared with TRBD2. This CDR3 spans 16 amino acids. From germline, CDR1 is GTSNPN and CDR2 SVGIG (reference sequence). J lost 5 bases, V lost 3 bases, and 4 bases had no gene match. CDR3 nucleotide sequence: TGTGCCTGGAGCCCGGGGACTAGCGGGGGGACCGGGGAGCTGTTTTTT. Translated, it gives CAWSPGTSGGTGELFF.

The CDR3 spells CASSESKWGHEAFF. Written as DNA, the CDR3 is TGTGCCAGCAGCGAAAGTAAGTGGGGACACGAAGCTTTCTTT. The chain recombines TRBV9 with TRBJ1-1, with D possibly matching TRBD1 (6 bases). V gave up 3 bases and J gave up 8 bases, with 17 bases separating them. This CDR3 has 14 residues. The germline V gene encodes CDR1 SGDLS and CDR2 YYNGEE.